Sequencing of this TCR beta chain was carried out in a study of post-analysis software for immune sequencing data. In the study overall: As for disease course, relapsing-remitting, secondary progressive and progressive-relapsing multiple sclerosis were all included. Overall study findings and caveats: Strong same-batch co-clustering of samples appeared with F measure clustering. Patients had higher frequencies than controls of about five TRBV segments, including TRBV5-6, TRBV5-1 and TRBV20-1. Compared against controls, patients with multiple sclerosis displayed significantly lower normalized Chao1 diversity.

TCR beta cDNA libraries had unique molecular identifiers. T cells numbering roughly 1 to 10 million yielded roughly 500,000 cDNA molecules. Via MiXCR, TCRdb re-called the PCR reads, giving one row per CDR3 protein. The sample holds roughly 670,000 distinct CDR3 sequences; 55% to 60% are singletons and the top ten take approximately 10%. The V end was cut by 6 bases, the J end by 3 bases, with 11 bases between. There are 12 residues in the CDR3. The germline V gene encodes CDR1 SQVTM and CDR2 ANQGSEA. In the case of this clonotype: What it binds is unknown.

V usage is TRBV29-1 and J usage is TRBJ1-2; TRBD1 might be the D (6 bases). Sequencing was done on a sample of blood. This TCR derives from a girl under 10 years old with multiple sclerosis. The CDR3: CSVEQGYYGYTF. The CDR3 nucleotides are TGCAGCGTGGAACAGGGTTACTATGGCTACACCTTC.